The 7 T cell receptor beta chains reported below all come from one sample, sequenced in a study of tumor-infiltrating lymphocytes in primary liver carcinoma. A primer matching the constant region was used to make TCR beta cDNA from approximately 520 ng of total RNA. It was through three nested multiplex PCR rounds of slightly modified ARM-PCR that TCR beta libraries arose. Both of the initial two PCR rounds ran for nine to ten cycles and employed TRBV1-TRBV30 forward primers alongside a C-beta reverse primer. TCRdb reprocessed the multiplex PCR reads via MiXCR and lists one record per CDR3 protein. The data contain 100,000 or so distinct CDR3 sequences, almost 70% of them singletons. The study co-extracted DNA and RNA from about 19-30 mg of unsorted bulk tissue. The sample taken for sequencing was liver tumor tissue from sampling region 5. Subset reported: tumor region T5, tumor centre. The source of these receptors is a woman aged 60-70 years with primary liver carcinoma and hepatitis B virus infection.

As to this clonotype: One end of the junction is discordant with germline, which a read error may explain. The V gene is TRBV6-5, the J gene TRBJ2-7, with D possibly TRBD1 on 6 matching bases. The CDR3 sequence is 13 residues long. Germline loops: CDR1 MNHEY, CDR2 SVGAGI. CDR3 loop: CVSSRVRGYEQYF. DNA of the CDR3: TGTGTCAGCTCCCGGGTCAGGGGCTACGAGCAGTACTTC.

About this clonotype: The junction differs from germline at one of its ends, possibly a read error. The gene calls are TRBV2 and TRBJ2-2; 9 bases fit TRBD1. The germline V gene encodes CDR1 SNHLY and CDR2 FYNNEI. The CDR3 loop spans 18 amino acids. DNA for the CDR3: TGTGCCAGCAGGACGCCATCACCCGGGACAGGGTTCACCGGGGAGTTGTTTTTT. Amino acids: CASRTPSPGTGFTGELFF.

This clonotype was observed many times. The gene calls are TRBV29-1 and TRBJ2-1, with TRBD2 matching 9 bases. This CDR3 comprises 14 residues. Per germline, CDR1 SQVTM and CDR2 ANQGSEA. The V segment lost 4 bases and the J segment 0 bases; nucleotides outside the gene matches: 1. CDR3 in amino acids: CSVGSGSSYNEQFF. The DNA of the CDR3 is TGCAGCGTTGGTAGCGGGAGCTCCTACAATGAGCAGTTCTTC.

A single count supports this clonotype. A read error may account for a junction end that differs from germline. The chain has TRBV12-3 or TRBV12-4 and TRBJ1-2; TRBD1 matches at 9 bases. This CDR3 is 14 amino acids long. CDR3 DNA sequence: TGTGCCAGCAGTCGGGACAGGGAGATCTATGACTACACCTTT. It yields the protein CASSRDREIYDYTF.

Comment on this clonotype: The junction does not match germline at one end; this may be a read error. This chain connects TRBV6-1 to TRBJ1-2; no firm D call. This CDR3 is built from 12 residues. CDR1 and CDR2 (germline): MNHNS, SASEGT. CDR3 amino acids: CTSNAGDYGYTF. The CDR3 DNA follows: TGTACCAGCAATGCCGGAGACTATGGCTACACCTTC.

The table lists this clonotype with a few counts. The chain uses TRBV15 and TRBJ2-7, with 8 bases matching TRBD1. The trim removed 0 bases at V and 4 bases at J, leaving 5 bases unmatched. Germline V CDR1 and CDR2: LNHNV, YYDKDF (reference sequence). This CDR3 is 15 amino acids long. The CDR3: CATSRDVRQGYEQYF. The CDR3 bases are TGTGCCACCAGCAGAGACGTGCGACAGGGGTACGAGCAGTACTTC.

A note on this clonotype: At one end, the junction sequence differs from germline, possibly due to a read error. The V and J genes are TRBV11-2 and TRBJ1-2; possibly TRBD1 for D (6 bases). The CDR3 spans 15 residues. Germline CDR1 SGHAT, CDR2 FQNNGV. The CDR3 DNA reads TGTGCCAGCAGCTTAGATCCCTCAGGGGAGTATGGCTATACCTTC. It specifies CASSLDPSGEYGYTF. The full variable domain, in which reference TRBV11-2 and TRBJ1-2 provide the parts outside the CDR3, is EAGVAQSPRYKIIEKRQSVAFWCNPISGHATLYWYQQILGQGPKLLIQFQNNGVVDDSQLPKDRFSAERLKGVDSTLKIQPAKLEDSAVYLCASSLDPSGEYGYTFGSGTRLTVV.